The 3 T cell receptor beta chains in this list originate from one sample, sequenced in a study of cytomegalovirus exposure and HLA in healthy donors (dated by TCRdb to 2015 to 2018). The method was the immunoSEQ multiplex PCR assay. Entries here come from immuneACCESS through TCRdb and include only in-frame sequences with V and J called. Some clones fail to appear in such tables; in the studies checked, an unresolved V gene covers under half of the shortfall, and the cause of the remainder is unknown. The sample includes about 89,000 clones, with approximately 84% observed a single time. The ten most abundant clones make up 9.5% to 13% of the sample. Source material: PBMCs. The origin of the receptors is a woman aged 18-29 years in good health and CMV-seropositive.

CDR3 residues: CASTPGTGEGYTF. CDR3 DNA: TGTGCCAGCACCCCCGGGACAGGGGAAGGCTACACCTTC. The chain recombines TRBV11-2 with TRBJ1-2; 10 bases align to TRBD1. The V gene end was trimmed by 7 bases and the J gene end by 8 bases; junction bases not matched to a gene: 7. This CDR3 has 13 amino acids. Germline CDR1 reads SGHAT; CDR2 reads FQNNGV.

The chain employs TRBV7-9 and TRBJ2-7; TRBD1 is a possible D gene (5 bases). V was clipped by 1 base and J by 2 bases, with 12 bases between them. Germline V gives CDR1 SEHNR, CDR2 FQNEAQ (reference sequence). CDR3 size: 15 residues. The CDR3, as DNA: TGTGCCAGCAGCTTAGATGCAGGGATAACCTACGAGCAGTACTTC. This encodes CASSLDAGITYEQYF.

The table lists this clone with a count of one. The rearrangement joins TRBV6-5 to TRBJ1-1; D uncertain. Germline-derived CDR1 and CDR2 are MNHEY and SVGAGI. Trimming pared 7 bases from V and 0 bases from J, leaving 9 bases between. The length of the CDR3 is 13 residues. CDR3 DNA: TGTGCCAGCACCACGCAGATGAACACTGAAGCTTTCTTT. Translating it yields CASTTQMNTEAFF.